The clone carrying this T cell receptor (beta chain) occurred once. Ages ranged from 18 to 89 years, with residence in around 24 US areas. Which cohort a participant joined came from the clinical history participants gave. Recovered participants had two consecutive negative NP/OP PCR tests, healthcare professional clearance, or symptom resolution. This sample was included in a study of blood T cell repertoires in COVID-19. This CDR3 comprises 14 residues. V shed 4 bases and J shed 2 bases, with 14 bases lying between them. Germline CDR1 reads SQVTM; CDR2 reads ANQGSEA. In the authors' methods: Amplification from reference gene primers served as the basis for estimated nucleated cell counts. Profiled with immunoSEQ multiplex PCR; TCRdb holds only in-frame clones, not every one. V, J and clone size are those of that table, while D and trimming were read from the DNA. Among 250,000 to 350,000 clones, roughly 87% were seen once, and the ten largest hold around 10%.

This chain links TRBV29-1 with TRBJ1-2; possible D gene TRBD1, 5 bases. The receptor's source is a woman between 18 and 30 years old who had recovered from COVID-19. The sequencing sample was made of PBMCs or T cells enriched from blood (not recorded which). The CDR3 coding sequence is TGCAGCGTTGCCGACAGATTGAACAACTATGGCTACACCTTC. Encoded protein: CSVADRLNNYGYTF.